The following is a T cell receptor beta chain sequence with its context. Its cognate antigen has yet to be identified. A much bigger clone sits one base away, suggesting this may be a read error. This entry is derived from a study of blood T cells in healthy people across ages (dated by TCRdb to between 2014 and 2017). With respect to the entire study: In model experiments, roughly one uniquely barcoded TCR beta cDNA molecule per two T cells was captured by template switching. Age-related changes in TCR beta repertoire diversity were measured in the study by deep sequencing normalized with unique cDNA molecular identifiers. The donors were split into four age groups: young (average roughly 15 years), middle-aged (39), aged (about 56) and long-lived (roughly 88). To avoid experimental bias, donors of different ages were spread randomly across the sequencing lanes. For two donors (one aged 18 to 30 and one aged 80 or older), the study analyzed two additional independent replicas of 1 million unique cDNA reads from the same blood draw.

The library was prepared using 5' RACE. For sequencing, an Illumina HiSeq 2500 was employed. A second PCR of about 6 to 11 cycles was run with a J-beta primer mix and a sample-barcoded 5' primer. Each TCR beta cDNA molecule received a unique molecular identifier from a template-switch 5' adaptor carrying 12 random nucleotides. At least 3 million CDR3-containing paired-end reads were obtained from each sample. First-strand cDNA was synthesized from all RNA with the Mint cDNA synthesis kit, primed by a TRBC-specific oligonucleotide. Following uracil-DNA glycosylase treatment, all cDNA underwent a first 18-cycle PCR with the universal primers M1SS and BC2_uni_R. Per the original workflow: Each sample was normalized by randomly selecting 1 million high-quality reads, each carrying a distinct molecular identifier. Instead of being binned into consensus sequences, reads with shared molecular identifiers were discarded. CDR3 identification, clonotype clustering and error correction used MiTCR with a Q25 quality threshold and the strictest error-elimination algorithm. A nonparametric unseen species model with Euler transformation was used to estimate lower-bound total TCR beta diversity. TCRdb applied fastp at Q25 and MiXCR to the public reads, then kept only in-frame beta chains. Rows merge per CDR3 protein into single entries with the most common DNA and genes. These V and J calls are TCRdb output, not the study's own analysis. The sample contains roughly 640,000 distinct CDR3 sequences, approximately 30% of them found a single time. The top ten hold around 14% of the sample.

Donors were a few dozen systemically healthy Caucasian individuals from Russia aged roughly 6 to 95 years. Ten milliliters of peripheral blood were drawn from each donor into EDTA-treated Vacutainer tubes. Ficoll-Paque density-gradient centrifugation was used to isolate PBMCs, with at least 6 million per sample. Total RNA, at least 6 micrograms per sample, was extracted from PBMCs with Trizol reagent. For every donor, an aliquot of PBMCs went through flow cytometry to measure the percentages of naive CD45RAhigh/CD27high T cells. The germline V gene supplies CDR1 SNHLY and CDR2 FYNNEI. From its cysteine to its phenylalanine, the CDR3 spans 13 amino acids. Of all the DNA, just the CDR3 is kept, 39 bases in frame from base 1. The paper as a whole reports these results and caveats: A strong correlation was found between observed TCR beta diversity and the percentage of naive T cells measured by flow cytometry. Compared with the aged group, the long-lived group had more naive CD4+ T cells, fewer expanded clones and increased TCR diversity, suggesting age selection. Because profiling used bulk unsorted PBMCs, naive and antigen-experienced compartments could not be compared conclusively. Estimates of total diversity based on one million sequenced T cells were regarded as lower bounds and as underestimates. Because the CMV infection status of the donors was unknown, age-related changes in expanded clonotypes may potentially have been confounded. As age increased, observed TCR beta diversity per million T cells dropped in a roughly linear way, and a significant reduction was already evident by age roughly 40.

The specimen was blood. The TCR sequence derives from a woman over 75 in good health. Here the chain combines TRBV2 and TRBJ2-1; the D gene is unclear. The bases read TGTGTCAGCAGTGAAGCTTTTGACAATGAGCAGTTCTTC. This is translated as CVSSEAFDNEQFF.